The 6 T cell receptor beta chains in this list originate from one sample, sequenced in a study of cytomegalovirus exposure and HLA in healthy donors. Amplification used 60 Vbeta primers and 13 Jbeta primers. Here immunoSEQ multiplex PCR was the method, and the copy in TCRdb shows in-frame clones only, minus some. The repertoire holds under 55,000 clones, around 66% seen once, with roughly 2.9% in the top ten. The specimen sequenced was PBMCs. Receptor source: a man between 18 and 29 years old in good health and CMV-seronegative.

This rearrangement joins TRBV30 to TRBJ1-3; D gene uncertain. The CDR3 covers 13 residues. CDR1 is GTSNPN and CDR2 is SVGIG in the germline V gene (reference sequence). The V and J ends lost 3 bases and 1 base respectively, with 7 bases between them. Here the CDR3 DNA reads TGTGCCTGGAGGTACAGTTCTGGAAACACCATATATTTT. Amino acid sequence: CAWRYSSGNTIYF.

V is TRBV7-2 and J is TRBJ2-2; no clear D gene. The CDR3 is 14 residues long. The ends were cut back, 1 base at V and 2 bases at J, with 5 bases in the middle. Germline values: CDR1 SGHTA, CDR2 FQGNSA. CDR3 protein: CASSLVINTGELFF. The CDR3 coding sequence is TGTGCCAGCAGCTTAGTTATCAACACCGGGGAGCTGTTTTTT.

The chain joins TRBV29-1 to TRBJ2-1; 10 bases match TRBD2. Trimming cost V 6 bases and J 2 bases; bases outside gene matches: 4. The CDR3 is made up of 14 amino acids. Looked up from germline, CDR1 is SQVTM and CDR2 is ANQGSEA. The CDR3 coding sequence is TGCAGCGTGAGGACTAGCGGAACCTACAATGAGCAGTTCTTC. It specifies CSVRTSGTYNEQFF.

The chain joins TRBV30 to TRBJ2-3; possibly TRBD1 for D (6 bases). The CDR3 has 14 residues. The V end was cut by 2 bases, the J end by 1 base, with 10 bases between. Germline V gene lookup returns CDR1 GTSNPN and CDR2 SVGIG (reference sequence). CDR3 residues: CAWSTRQGTDTQYF. Written as DNA, the CDR3 is TGTGCCTGGAGTACTCGACAGGGCACAGATACGCAGTATTTT.

The chain combines TRBV28 with TRBJ2-1; no clear D. Germline V lookup: CDR1 MDHEN, CDR2 SYDVKM. V lost 5 bases, J lost 3 bases, and 8 bases lay in between. The CDR3 covers 13 residues. The CDR3 coding sequence is TGTGCCAGCAGTGCTACCTACTACAATGAGCAGTTCTTC. It specifies CASSATYYNEQFF.

This clone appeared once. This rearrangement joins TRBV6-5 to TRBJ1-4, with D perhaps TRBD1 (5 bases). Germline values: CDR1 MNHEY, CDR2 SVGAGI. V was trimmed by 2 bases and J by 6 bases, leaving 10 bases between them. This CDR3 spans 14 amino acids. DNA for the CDR3: TGTGCCAGCAGTTACCGGGGAGGGGATGAAAAACTGTTTTTT. This gives the protein CASSYRGGDEKLFF.